Listed below are T cell receptor beta chains from one sample, sequenced in a study of identical twins. TCRdb passed the 5' RACE reads through MiXCR, listing each CDR3 protein once. The repertoire holds 600,000 to 700,000 distinct CDR3 sequences, 21% seen once, with around 4.5% in the top ten. These data also formed part of another study, on T cells expressing NK-cell markers.

The sample taken for sequencing was PBMCs. Source of these receptors: a woman aged 18-29 years in good health. The CDR3 runs from the conserved cysteine through the conserved F or W. A D gene is named only where the DNA matches it firmly. For some rows the clone size is stated as once, few or many, or as a class when expanded; others skip it.

cdr3_aa cdr3_nt clone_size j_call d_call v_call
CATSRDNQGQPQHF TGTGCCACCAGCAGAGATAATCAGGGTCAGCCCCAGCATTTT NA TRBJ1-5 NA TRBV15
CAISESSRRSRQYF TGTGCCATCAGTGAGTCGTCCCGGAGGTCCCGGCAGTATTTT NA TRBJ2-3 NA TRBV10-3
CASSAYSGGSTDTQYF TGTGCCAGCAGCGCTTATAGCGGGGGATCCACAGATACGCAGTATTTT NA TRBJ2-3 TRBD2 TRBV7-9
CASSKERRDTQYF TGTGCCAGCAGCAAAGAACGGCGAGATACGCAGTATTTT NA TRBJ2-3 NA TRBV11-3
CASSWQATGGNGYTF TGTGCCAGCAGTTGGCAAGCGACAGGGGGCAATGGCTACACCTTC NA TRBJ1-2 TRBD1 TRBV6-5
CATFSGANVLTF TGTGCCACGTTCTCTGGGGCCAACGTCCTGACTTTC NA TRBJ2-6 NA TRBV27
CASSELGTDTQYF TGTGCCAGCAGTGAACTCGGGACAGATACGCAGTATTTT many TRBJ2-3 NA TRBV12-3/TRBV12-4
CASSQPMDTAEQYF TGTGCCAGCAGCCAACCGATGGACACTGCGGAGCAGTACTTC NA TRBJ2-7 NA TRBV3-1
CASSLGQKYTEAFF TGCGCCAGCAGCTTGGGGCAGAAATACACTGAAGCTTTCTTT NA TRBJ1-1 NA TRBV5-1
CASSRRFTDTQYF TGTGCCAGCAGCCGAAGATTCACAGATACGCAGTATTTT NA TRBJ2-3 NA TRBV7-6
CASSPVTTDTQYF TGTGCCAGCAGCCCTGTTACCACAGATACGCAGTATTTT many TRBJ2-3 NA TRBV5-5
CASSPGPEETQYF TGTGCCAGCAGCCCGGGCCCGGAAGAGACCCAGTACTTC many TRBJ2-5 NA TRBV3-1
CAISPGEEGGNGQFF TGTGCCATCAGCCCGGGAGAAGAAGGGGGCAATGGGCAGTTCTTC NA TRBJ2-1 NA TRBV10-3
CASSLNPGQGAFGELFF TGTGCCAGCAGCCTAAACCCGGGACAGGGGGCATTCGGGGAGCTGTTTTTT few TRBJ2-2 TRBD1 TRBV4-2
CASSVGMGGDYNEQFF TGTGCCAGCAGCGTAGGGATGGGCGGGGACTACAATGAGCAGTTCTTC NA TRBJ2-1 NA TRBV9
CASSPRTSFNEQFF TGTGCCAGCTCACCTAGGACTAGCTTCAATGAGCAGTTCTTC once TRBJ2-1 TRBD2 TRBV18
CASSPSGGLVREQYF TGTGCCAGCTCTCCGAGCGGGGGGCTTGTCCGCGAGCAGTACTTC NA TRBJ2-7 TRBD2 TRBV18
CASSKTASSNQPQHF TGTGCTAGCAGCAAGACAGCATCTAGCAATCAGCCCCAGCATTTT few TRBJ1-5 NA TRBV7-7
CSAMGTNTGELFF TGCAGTGCTATGGGCACGAACACCGGGGAGCTGTTTTTT few TRBJ2-2 NA TRBV20-1
CSVGRTANNIYGYTF TGCAGTGTCGGCAGGACAGCTAATAATATCTATGGCTACACCTTC few TRBJ1-2 NA TRBV20-1
CASSPGAGLKGEQYF TGTGCCAGCTCACCGGGGGCCGGGCTTAAAGGAGAGCAGTACTTC NA TRBJ2-7 NA TRBV18
CASSQEKSSNQPQHF TGTGCCAGCAGCCAAGAAAAGAGTAGCAATCAGCCCCAGCATTTT few TRBJ1-5 NA TRBV4-2
CASSNSGNEQFF TGTGCCAGCAGTAATAGCGGGAATGAGCAGTTCTTC NA TRBJ2-1 TRBD2 TRBV12-3/TRBV12-4
CASSLVAGTSGNYEQYF TGTGCCAGCAGCTTAGTAGCGGGAACTAGCGGGAACTACGAGCAGTACTTC NA TRBJ2-7 TRBD2 TRBV7-2
CASRRASGTLSYNEQFF TGTGCCAGCAGGAGGGCTAGCGGGACCCTCTCCTACAATGAGCAGTTCTTC NA TRBJ2-1 TRBD2 TRBV6-1
CASSFSGTSGSWSYNEQFF TGTGCCAGCAGTTTCTCCGGGACTAGCGGGAGTTGGTCCTACAATGAGCAGTTCTTC once TRBJ2-1 TRBD2 TRBV6-2/TRBV6-3
CASSPITGSQTKGYTF TGTGCCAGCAGCCCTATTACAGGGAGCCAAACAAAAGGCTACACCTTC NA TRBJ1-2 NA TRBV12-3/TRBV12-4
CSARWVQETQYF TGCAGTGCTAGATGGGTACAAGAGACCCAGTACTTC NA TRBJ2-5 NA TRBV20-1
CASSQAASGTDTQYF TGTGCCAGCAGCCAAGCGGCTAGCGGAACAGATACGCAGTATTTT NA TRBJ2-3 TRBD2 TRBV3-1
CASSLEGGRAPPDTQYF TGCGCCAGCAGCTTGGAGGGCGGGAGGGCCCCGCCGGATACGCAGTATTTT NA TRBJ2-3 TRBD2 TRBV5-1
CSVAAGNTYNEQFF TGCAGCGTTGCAGCGGGGAATACCTACAATGAGCAGTTCTTC NA TRBJ2-1 TRBD2 TRBV29-1
CSASPGRASISEQYF TGCAGTGCTAGCCCAGGGAGGGCAAGCATTTCCGAGCAGTACTTC NA TRBJ2-7 TRBD2 TRBV20-1
CATPEQFFHTF TGTGCCACCCCTGAACAGTTCTTCCACACCTTC many TRBJ1-2 NA TRBV12-3/TRBV12-4
CASSLHHGGDYEQYF TGTGCCAGCAGCTTGCACCATGGTGGCGACTACGAGCAGTACTTC NA TRBJ2-7 NA TRBV7-9
CASSQVVNEKLFF TGCGCCAGCAGCCAAGTGGTTAATGAAAAACTGTTTTTT NA TRBJ1-4 NA TRBV4-1
CSARPPQETQYF TGCAGTGCTAGACCCCCTCAAGAGACCCAGTACTTC many TRBJ2-5 NA TRBV20-1
CASRGLTLYNEQFF TGTGCCAGCAGGGGGCTCACCCTCTACAATGAGCAGTTCTTC NA TRBJ2-1 NA TRBV11-3
CASSLSGIYHGYTF TGTGCCAGCTCACTATCGGGAATATACCATGGCTACACCTTC few TRBJ1-2 NA TRBV12-3/TRBV12-4
CATRLGTSGVYEQFF TGTGCCACCAGACTAGGGACTAGCGGGGTTTATGAGCAGTTCTTC many TRBJ2-1 TRBD2 TRBV15
CASSLSWELNGYTF TGTGCCAGCAGCTTGAGCTGGGAACTCAATGGCTACACCTTC few TRBJ1-2 NA TRBV11-1
CASSVGGTSRHEQYF TGTGCCAGCAGCGTAGGTGGGACTAGCAGACACGAGCAGTACTTC NA TRBJ2-7 TRBD2 TRBV9
CASSRNKNTGELFF TGTGCCAGCAGTCGGAACAAGAACACCGGGGAGCTGTTTTTT NA TRBJ2-2 NA TRBV12-3/TRBV12-4
CASSLSRTSVAYEQYF TGTGCCAGCAGCTTAAGTAGGACTAGCGTAGCCTACGAGCAGTACTTC few TRBJ2-7 TRBD2 TRBV7-2
CSARDRAPNTEAFF TGCAGTGCTAGAGACCGGGCACCGAACACTGAAGCTTTCTTT NA TRBJ1-1 NA TRBV20-1
CASRNSGQDQPQHF TGTGCCAGCAGGAATTCAGGGCAAGATCAGCCCCAGCATTTT few TRBJ1-5 NA TRBV6-1
CASSLWGPTGIIAEAFF TGCGCCAGCAGCTTGTGGGGACCGACAGGGATCATCGCTGAAGCTTTCTTT many TRBJ1-1 TRBD1 TRBV5-1
CASSPPRTATDTQYF TGTGCCAGCTCACCACCGAGAACGGCTACAGATACGCAGTATTTT NA TRBJ2-3 NA TRBV18
CASSLARGHTGELFF TGTGCCAGCAGCTTAGCCAGGGGGCACACCGGGGAGCTGTTTTTT NA TRBJ2-2 TRBD1 TRBV11-2
CAISGVGASQYF TGTGCCATCAGTGGTGTGGGCGCGTCGCAGTACTTC NA TRBJ2-7 NA TRBV10-3
CASSDTGVVETQYF TGTGCCAGCAGCGATACAGGGGTAGTGGAGACCCAGTACTTC NA TRBJ2-5 TRBD1 TRBV11-1
CSATQGAGGYTF TGCAGTGCTACGCAGGGGGCCGGTGGCTACACCTTC NA TRBJ1-2 TRBD1 TRBV20-1
CSASRAPSTDTQYF TGCAGTGCTTCTCGGGCTCCTAGCACAGATACGCAGTATTTT NA TRBJ2-3 NA TRBV20-1